Listed below are T cell receptor beta chains from one sample, sequenced in a study of OX40 agonist ivuxolimab in advanced cancers. Using immunoSEQ multiplex PCR, the repertoire was profiled, and TCRdb retains in-frame clones only, with some absent. The sample holds around 40,000 clones, 75% to 90% seen once. Material: CD4+ or CD8+ T cells sorted from blood, obtained in a trial of the OX40 agonist ivuxolimab. The receptors were sampled from an adult with an advanced solid tumor such as melanoma, head and neck, liver or kidney cancer. Each CDR3 is given with its conserved first and last residue. Fields, in order: V gene, J gene, D gene, CDR3 length, clone size, CDR3 protein, CDR3 DNA. The D gene is left open where the match is weak. Size is omitted from some rows. Given values are once, few, many or a class for expanded clones.

V: TRBV15
J: TRBJ2-7
D: .
length: 15
size: .
CDR3: CATSRGQVLSYEQYF
DNA: TGTGCCACCAGCAGAGGACAGGTTCTCTCCTACGAGCAGTACTTC

V: TRBV7-2
J: TRBJ1-1
D: TRBD1
length: 14
size: .
CDR3: CASSLSQGATEAFF
DNA: TGTGCCAGCAGCTTAAGTCAGGGGGCCACTGAAGCTTTCTTT

V: TRBV5-5
J: TRBJ1-3
D: .
length: 15
size: .
CDR3: CASSLVAYSGNTIYF
DNA: TGTGCCAGCAGCTTGGTTGCCTACTCTGGAAACACCATATATTTT

V: TRBV7-9
J: TRBJ2-5
D: .
length: 15
size: .
CDR3: CASSLGTVEQETQYF
DNA: TGTGCCAGCAGCTTGGGGACGGTTGAGCAAGAGACCCAGTACTTC

V: TRBV6-5
J: TRBJ1-6
D: TRBD1
length: 15
size: few
CDR3: CASSYSGQGGSPLHF
DNA: TGTGCCAGCAGTTACTCCGGACAGGGGGGCTCACCCCTCCACTTT

V: TRBV5-1
J: TRBJ1-6
D: .
length: 13
size: once
CDR3: CASSFWGDSPLHF
DNA: TGCGCCAGCAGCTTCTGGGGGGATTCACCCCTCCACTTT

V: TRBV29-1
J: TRBJ2-3
D: TRBD2
length: 15
size: .
CDR3: CSVEDLAGGTDTQYF
DNA: TGCAGCGTTGAAGATCTCGCGGGGGGTACAGATACGCAGTATTTT

V: TRBV6-1
J: TRBJ1-2
D: .
length: 12
size: .
CDR3: CASGWLGEGYTF
DNA: TGTGCCAGCGGGTGGCTGGGGGAAGGCTACACCTTC

V: TRBV4-3
J: TRBJ2-7
D: .
length: 15
size: .
CDR3: CASSQDLTDLYEQYF
DNA: TGCGCCAGCAGCCAAGATCTGACAGATCTCTACGAGCAGTACTTC

V: TRBV19
J: TRBJ1-1
D: .
length: 14
size: .
CDR3: CASSLGPENTEAFF
DNA: TGTGCCAGTAGCTTGGGGCCAGAGAACACTGAAGCTTTCTTT

V: TRBV19
J: TRBJ1-1
D: .
length: 12
size: .
CDR3: CASSIWGAEAFF
DNA: TGTGCCAGTAGTATTTGGGGGGCTGAAGCTTTCTTT

V: TRBV27
J: TRBJ2-3
D: .
length: 12
size: .
CDR3: CASSRGTDTQYF
DNA: TGTGCCAGCTCCCGGGGCACAGATACGCAGTATTTT

V: TRBV6-4
J: TRBJ2-2
D: TRBD1
length: 15
size: .
CDR3: CASRPGQGYTGELFF
DNA: TGTGCCAGCAGACCGGGACAGGGGTACACCGGGGAGCTGTTTTTT

V: TRBV6-4
J: TRBJ2-5
D: .
length: 10
size: .
CDR3: CASREVAQYF
DNA: TGTGCCAGCAGAGAAGTGGCCCAGTACTTC

V: TRBV7-9
J: TRBJ1-2
D: TRBD1
length: 14
size: .
CDR3: CASSGGQVLYGYTF
DNA: TGTGCCAGCAGCGGGGGACAGGTACTCTATGGCTACACCTTC

V: TRBV6-5
J: TRBJ2-2
D: .
length: 16
size: .
CDR3: CASSSRESLRTGELFF
DNA: TGTGCCAGCAGTTCTAGAGAATCCCTGAGAACCGGGGAGCTGTTTTTT

V: TRBV10-2
J: TRBJ2-5
D: .
length: 12
size: .
CDR3: CASRSREGAQYF
DNA: TGCGCCAGCAGATCGCGGGAAGGGGCCCAGTACTTC

V: TRBV4-2
J: TRBJ1-6
D: .
length: 15
size: once
CDR3: CASSQVITGNSPLHF
DNA: TGTGCCAGCAGCCAAGTTATCACAGGGAATTCACCCCTCCACTTT

V: TRBV19
J: TRBJ2-2
D: TRBD1
length: 15
size: .
CDR3: CASSTRDRDTGELFF
DNA: TGTGCCAGTAGTACGAGGGACAGGGACACCGGGGAGCTGTTTTTT

V: TRBV6-5
J: TRBJ2-1
D: .
length: 14
size: .
CDR3: CASAPSGGYNEQFF
DNA: TGTGCCAGCGCCCCCTCCGGGGGATACAATGAGCAGTTCTTC

V: TRBV7-9
J: TRBJ2-7
D: .
length: 12
size: .
CDR3: CASSSFGYEQYF
DNA: TGTGCCAGCAGTTCATTCGGCTACGAGCAGTACTTC

V: TRBV6-1
J: TRBJ1-1
D: TRBD1
length: 10
size: .
CDR3: CASGTAEAFF
DNA: TGTGCCAGCGGGACAGCCGAAGCTTTCTTT

V: TRBV7-9
J: TRBJ1-1
D: TRBD1
length: 15
size: .
CDR3: CASSGGQPMNTEAFF
DNA: TGTGCCAGCAGCGGGGGACAGCCCATGAACACTGAAGCTTTCTTT

V: TRBV27
J: TRBJ2-5
D: TRBD2
length: 15
size: once
CDR3: CASTLLAGDQETQYF
DNA: TGTGCCAGCACCCTACTAGCGGGAGACCAAGAGACCCAGTACTTC

V: TRBV7-8
J: TRBJ2-7
D: TRBD1
length: 14
size: .
CDR3: CASSLPGGLYEQYF
DNA: TGTGCCAGCAGCTTACCAGGGGGCCTCTACGAGCAGTACTTC

V: TRBV5-4
J: TRBJ2-7
D: TRBD2
length: 15
size: .
CDR3: CASSLVAGGPYEQYF
DNA: TGTGCCAGCAGCTTGGTGGCGGGAGGACCGTACGAGCAGTACTTC

V: TRBV27
J: TRBJ2-3
D: TRBD2
length: 18
size: .
CDR3: CASSLDSGRARDTDTQYF
DNA: TGTGCCAGCAGTTTGGATAGCGGGAGGGCCCGGGACACAGATACGCAGTATTTT

V: TRBV27
J: TRBJ2-4
D: .
length: 11
size: .
CDR3: CASSIGNIQYF
DNA: TGTGCCAGCAGTATCGGAAACATTCAGTACTTC

V: TRBV16
J: TRBJ2-7
D: .
length: 13
size: .
CDR3: CASSQSGSYEQYF
DNA: TGTGCCAGCAGCCAATCGGGATCCTACGAGCAGTACTTC

V: TRBV5-5
J: TRBJ1-5
D: .
length: 15
size: .
CDR3: CASSQGMGGRQPQHF
DNA: TGTGCCAGCAGCCAAGGGATGGGGGGCCGGCAGCCCCAGCATTTT

V: TRBV15
J: TRBJ2-1
D: TRBD2
length: 14
size: .
CDR3: CATSRSGEVKEQFF
DNA: TGTGCCACCAGCCGTAGCGGGGAGGTAAAGGAGCAGTTCTTC

V: TRBV19
J: TRBJ2-1
D: TRBD2
length: 16
size: few
CDR3: CASSIRGLAGYNEQFF
DNA: TGTGCCAGTAGTATAAGAGGACTAGCGGGATACAATGAGCAGTTCTTC

V: TRBV19
J: TRBJ2-1
D: TRBD2
length: 15
size: .
CDR3: CASRWAAGGPNEQFF
DNA: TGTGCCAGTAGGTGGGCAGCGGGAGGGCCCAATGAGCAGTTCTTC

V: TRBV7-8
J: TRBJ2-1
D: .
length: 14
size: .
CDR3: CASSLGLGVNEQFF
DNA: TGTGCCAGCAGCTTAGGCCTGGGGGTCAATGAGCAGTTCTTC

V: TRBV5-1
J: TRBJ2-1
D: .
length: 15
size: .
CDR3: CASSPRQVRYNEQFF
DNA: TGCGCCAGCAGCCCCCGACAAGTGAGGTACAATGAGCAGTTCTTC